The 20 T cell receptor beta chains in this list originate from one sample, sequenced in a study of T cell responses to AZD1222 COVID-19 vaccine. The data were produced by immunoSEQ multiplex PCR, yet TCRdb's version contains in-frame clones alone and is incomplete. The sample holds 95,000 or so clones, about 90% seen once. The material was peripheral blood, obtained on day 0 of MenACWY control vaccination. The receptor source for this set is an adult in good health.

This chain uses TRBV4-1 with TRBJ1-6; no firm D call. This CDR3 region has 16 residues. Trimming removed 4 bases at V and 3 bases at J, with 13 bases between. Germline loops: CDR1 MGHRA, CDR2 YSYEKL. As DNA, the CDR3 is TGCGCCAGCAGCCGTCAACCGGGAGTCTATAATTCACCCCTCCACTTT. Translation: CASSRQPGVYNSPLHF.

This rearrangement joins TRBV30 to TRBJ1-6; no clear D gene. Deletions cut 2 bases from V and 6 bases from J, with 11 bases between. Germline values: CDR1 GTSNPN, CDR2 SVGIG (reference sequence). The CDR3 sequence is 14 residues long. CDR3 sequence reads: CAWSTGVGNSPLHF. DNA of the CDR3: TGTGCCTGGAGTACGGGAGTAGGTAATTCACCCCTCCACTTT.

The chain is built from TRBV19 and TRBJ2-1, with 10 positions matching TRBD1. With 4 bases clipped from V and 3 bases from J, the junction kept 3 bases outside the gene matches. Germline CDR1 LNHDA, CDR2 SQIVND (reference sequence). There are 15 residues in the CDR3. CDR3 region: CASSRRTGGYNEQFF. CDR3 DNA: TGTGCCAGTAGTAGGAGGACAGGGGGCTACAATGAGCAGTTCTTC.

The rearrangement links TRBV5-1 to TRBJ1-2; a possible D gene is TRBD1 (5 bases). V was cut by 5 bases and J by 4 bases, with 9 bases left in between. The germline V gene has CDR1 SGHRS and CDR2 YFSETQ. This CDR3 comprises 12 residues. As DNA, the CDR3 is TGCGCCAGCAGAGCCGGGGGCTATGGCTACACCTTC. Translating gives CASRAGGYGYTF.

CDR3 nucleotide sequence: TGTGCCAGCAGTCCGACAGCGGCGGGTGGCTACACCTTC. This encodes CASSPTAAGGYTF. This chain links TRBV6-2 or TRBV6-3 with TRBJ1-2; D is perhaps TRBD1 (5 bases). Trimming cost V 5 bases and J 7 bases, with 14 bases left between them. Germline V gene data show CDR1 as MNHEY and CDR2 as SVGEGT. The CDR3 is made up of 13 amino acids.

The chain joins TRBV4-3 to TRBJ1-5; D gene unclear. CDR3 length: 14 residues. Germline values: CDR1 LGHNA, CDR2 YSLEER. Trimming pared 0 bases from V and 9 bases from J, leaving 12 bases between. DNA for the CDR3: TGCGCCAGCAGCCAAGATACCCTAATCTCGCCCCAGCATTTT. It codes for CASSQDTLISPQHF.

The chain combines TRBV5-1 with TRBJ1-4, with TRBD1 identical over 7 bases. Germline CDR1 SGHRS, CDR2 YFSETQ. The V gene end was trimmed by 0 bases and the J gene end by 3 bases; junction bases not matched to a gene: 5. This CDR3 has 16 residues. The CDR3 loop reads CASSLEGARANEKLFF. In DNA form, the CDR3 reads TGCGCCAGCAGCTTGGAGGGGGCTCGGGCTAATGAAAAACTGTTTTTT. Filled out from reference TRBV5-1 and TRBJ1-4, the complete variable domain reads KAGVTQTPRYLIKTRGQQVTLSCSPISGHRSVSWYQQTPGQGLQFLFEYFSETQRNKGNFPGRFSGRQFSNSRSEMNVSTLELGDSALYLCASSLEGARANEKLFFGSGTQLSVL.

V is TRBV5-1 and J is TRBJ1-2; a possible D gene is TRBD1 (6 bases). CDR3 size: 14 residues. The germline V and J ends were trimmed by 2 bases and 3 bases, with 11 bases remaining between them. Germline CDR1 reads SGHRS; CDR2 reads YFSETQ. This CDR3 reads CASSFSSGDYGYTF. The CDR3 region has the DNA TGCGCCAGCAGCTTCTCATCAGGGGACTATGGCTACACCTTC.

This chain uses TRBV7-9 with TRBJ1-2; 7 positions match TRBD1. This CDR3 region has 14 residues. Trimming cost V 0 bases and J 2 bases; bases outside gene matches: 0. From germline, CDR1 is SEHNR and CDR2 FQNEAQ (reference sequence). The CDR3 region has the DNA TGTGCCAGCAGCTTAGCGACAGGGAACTATGGCTACACCTTC. Residues: CASSLATGNYGYTF. The full variable domain, its missing parts supplied by reference TRBV7-9 and TRBJ1-2, is DTGVSQNPRHKITKRGQNVTFRCDPISEHNRLYWYRQTLGQGPEFLTYFQNEAQLEKSRLLSDRFSAERPKGSFSTLEIQRTEQGDSAMYLCASSLATGNYGYTFGSGTRLTVV.

This chain joins TRBV3-1 (or the pseudogene TRBV3-2) and TRBJ2-5; unclear D gene. The germline V gene has CDR1 LGHDT and CDR2 YNNKEL (reference sequence). The V end was cut by 4 bases, the J end by 4 bases, with 19 bases between. The CDR3 is made up of 16 amino acids. The CDR3 nucleotides are TGTGCCAGCAGCCTCAAATTCCCGTTAGGTGGAGAGACCCAGTACTTC. Its translation: CASSLKFPLGGETQYF.

J is TRBJ2-7 and V is TRBV11-2; D gene ambiguous. Trimming left V 5 bases short and J 2 bases short, with 10 bases between. The CDR3 is 13 residues long. Per germline, CDR1 SGHAT and CDR2 FQNNGV. CDR3 residues: CASSPSGPYEQYF. CDR3 sequence (DNA): TGTGCCAGCAGCCCCTCGGGCCCCTACGAGCAGTACTTC.

This clone has only a few counts. The chain uses TRBV4-3 and TRBJ1-2; D gene unclear. The V gene lost 4 bases and the J gene lost 2 bases, with 8 bases spanning the gap. Germline CDR1 reads LGHNA; CDR2 reads YSLEER. CDR3 length: 13 amino acids. CDR3 DNA sequence: TGCGCCAGCAGCCCCTCGAGAAACTATGGCTACACCTTC. Translation: CASSPSRNYGYTF.

V is TRBV29-1 and J is TRBJ2-7; TRBD1 matches 7 bases. Looked up from germline, CDR1 is SQVTM and CDR2 is ANQGSEA. CDR3 length: 13 residues. Trimming at V came to 7 bases and at J to 0 bases, leaving 6 bases not matched to a gene. The CDR3 loop is CSAAQGVSYEQYF. The CDR3 DNA is TGCAGCGCCGCGCAGGGGGTCTCCTACGAGCAGTACTTC.

The chain recombines TRBV11-2 with TRBJ1-6; 10 nucleotides agree with TRBD1. Germline V gene data show CDR1 as SGHAT and CDR2 as FQNNGV. V dropped 3 bases and J dropped 9; count of bases not matched to a gene: 5. This CDR3 is 15 amino acids long. CDR3 loop: CASSFPGTGVSPLHF. CDR3 bases: TGTGCCAGCAGCTTTCCTGGGACAGGGGTTTCACCCCTCCACTTT.

The chain uses TRBV6-2 or TRBV6-3 and TRBJ1-4, with a tentative D call TRBD1 (6 bases). The CDR3 totals 17 residues. Germline V gene data show CDR1 as MNHEY and CDR2 as SVGEGT. V was pared by 2 bases and J by 3 bases, with 16 bases between. CDR3 amino acids: CASSYPSNRVANEKLFF. In nucleotides, the CDR3 is TGTGCCAGCAGTTACCCCTCGAACAGGGTGGCTAATGAAAAACTGTTTTTT.

This chain links TRBV28 with TRBJ1-3; D may be TRBD1 (6 bases). The CDR3 is made up of 14 amino acids. The V and J ends lost 1 base and 5 bases respectively, with 9 bases between them. Germline V lookup: CDR1 MDHEN, CDR2 SYDVKM. The CDR3 nucleotides are TGTGCCAGCAGTTTATTACAGGGACGAAACACCATATATTTT. It translates to CASSLLQGRNTIYF.

Details on this clone: The sample holds other DNA sequences that translate to the same CDR3. The CDR3 nucleotides are TGTGCCAGCAGCTCGACAGGGAACTCACCCCTCCACTTT. Encoded protein: CASSSTGNSPLHF. This chain joins TRBV7-2 and TRBJ1-6; 7 nucleotides match TRBD1. V lost 4 bases, J lost 10 bases, and 4 bases stayed unmatched. CDR1 and CDR2 from the germline V gene are SGHTA and FQGNSA. CDR3 length equals 13 residues.

The chain is built from TRBV28 and TRBJ1-4; D call uncertain. The CDR3 runs to 14 residues. Trimming took 3 bases from V and 7 from J, leaving 12 bases between them. From germline, CDR1 is MDHEN and CDR2 SYDVKM. CDR3 in DNA: TGTGCCAGCAGTTTGGGCGGGCGTAGTGAAAAACTGTTTTTT. This sequence encodes CASSLGGRSEKLFF.

The J gene is TRBJ2-6, the V gene TRBV7-9; D unclear. Germline lookup yields CDR1 SEHNR and CDR2 FQNEAQ (reference sequence). Trimming removed 1 base from V and 1 base from J, with 8 bases in between. CDR3 length equals 16 residues. DNA for the CDR3: TGTGCCAGCAGCTTAGGGCCCGGGTCTGGGGCCAACGTCCTGACTTTC. Protein: CASSLGPGSGANVLTF.

The chain carries TRBV28 and TRBJ1-2; TRBD1 agrees at 7 bases. This CDR3 comprises 12 residues. Germline trimming cut 4 bases from V and 7 bases from J; bases unmatched to any gene: 3. Per the germline V gene, CDR1 is MDHEN and CDR2 is SYDVKM. In DNA form, the CDR3 reads TGTGCCAGCAGTTACGGACAGGCTGGCTACACCTTC. Amino acids: CASSYGQAGYTF.